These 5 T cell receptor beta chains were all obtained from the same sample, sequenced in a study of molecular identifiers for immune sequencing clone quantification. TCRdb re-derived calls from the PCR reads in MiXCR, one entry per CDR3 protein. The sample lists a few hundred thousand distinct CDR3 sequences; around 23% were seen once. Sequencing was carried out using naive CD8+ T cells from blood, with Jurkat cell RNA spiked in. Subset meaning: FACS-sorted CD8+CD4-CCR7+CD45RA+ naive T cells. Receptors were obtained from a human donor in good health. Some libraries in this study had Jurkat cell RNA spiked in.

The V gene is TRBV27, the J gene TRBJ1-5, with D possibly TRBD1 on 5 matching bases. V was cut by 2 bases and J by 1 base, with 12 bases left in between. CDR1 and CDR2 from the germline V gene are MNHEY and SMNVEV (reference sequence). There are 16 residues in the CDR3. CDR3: CASSLTPQGSNQPQHF. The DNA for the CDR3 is TGTGCCAGCAGTTTAACTCCCCAGGGAAGCAATCAGCCCCAGCATTTT.

CDR3 loop: CATWTGGNTEAFF. CDR3 nucleotides: TGCGCCACCTGGACAGGAGGGAACACTGAAGCTTTCTTT. This chain uses TRBV5-1 with TRBJ1-1; 7 bases are shared with TRBD1. CDR3 length: 13 amino acids. Germline CDR1 SGHRS, CDR2 YFSETQ. The ends lost 9 bases at V and 1 base at J; junction bases unmatched: 6.

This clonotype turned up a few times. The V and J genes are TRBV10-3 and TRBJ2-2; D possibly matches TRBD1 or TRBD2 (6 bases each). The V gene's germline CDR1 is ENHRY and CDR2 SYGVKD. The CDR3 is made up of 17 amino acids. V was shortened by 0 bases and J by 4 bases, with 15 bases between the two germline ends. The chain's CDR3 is CAISESGAAAGTGELFF. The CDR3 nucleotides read TGTGCCATCAGTGAGTCGGGGGCGGCAGCGGGCACCGGGGAGCTGTTTTTT.

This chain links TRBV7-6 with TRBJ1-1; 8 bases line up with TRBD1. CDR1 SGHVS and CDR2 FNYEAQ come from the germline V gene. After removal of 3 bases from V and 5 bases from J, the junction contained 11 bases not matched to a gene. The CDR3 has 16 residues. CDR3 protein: CASSFRQGTMETEAFF. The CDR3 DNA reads TGTGCCAGCAGCTTCAGACAGGGGACTATGGAGACTGAAGCTTTCTTT.

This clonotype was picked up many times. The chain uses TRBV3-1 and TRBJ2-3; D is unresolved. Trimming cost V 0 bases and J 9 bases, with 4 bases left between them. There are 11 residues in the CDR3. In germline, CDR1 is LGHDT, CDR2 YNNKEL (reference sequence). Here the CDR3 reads CASSQDITQYF. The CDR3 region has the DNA TGTGCCAGCAGCCAAGATATCACGCAGTATTTT.